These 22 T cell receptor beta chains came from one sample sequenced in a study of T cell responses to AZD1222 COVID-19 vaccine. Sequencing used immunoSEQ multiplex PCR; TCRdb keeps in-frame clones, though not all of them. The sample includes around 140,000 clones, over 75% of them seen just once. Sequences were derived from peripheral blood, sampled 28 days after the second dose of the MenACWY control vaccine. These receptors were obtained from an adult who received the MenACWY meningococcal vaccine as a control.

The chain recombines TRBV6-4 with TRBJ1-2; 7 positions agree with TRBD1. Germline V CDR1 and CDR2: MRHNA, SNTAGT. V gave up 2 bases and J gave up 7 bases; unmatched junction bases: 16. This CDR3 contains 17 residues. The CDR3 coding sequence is TGTGCCAGCAGTGACATCGGACAGGCTCATAGTCTGGGTGGCTACACCTTC. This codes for CASSDIGQAHSLGGYTF.

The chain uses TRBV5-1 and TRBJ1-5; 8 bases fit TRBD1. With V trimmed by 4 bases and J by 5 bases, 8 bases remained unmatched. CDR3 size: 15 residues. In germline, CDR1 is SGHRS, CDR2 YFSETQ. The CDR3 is CASSLTTGADQPQHF. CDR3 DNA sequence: TGCGCCAGCAGCCTAACGACAGGGGCGGATCAGCCCCAGCATTTT. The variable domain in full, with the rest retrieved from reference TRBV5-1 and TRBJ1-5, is KAGVTQTPRYLIKTRGQQVTLSCSPISGHRSVSWYQQTPGQGLQFLFEYFSETQRNKGNFPGRFSGRQFSNSRSEMNVSTLELGDSALYLCASSLTTGADQPQHFGDGTRLSIL.

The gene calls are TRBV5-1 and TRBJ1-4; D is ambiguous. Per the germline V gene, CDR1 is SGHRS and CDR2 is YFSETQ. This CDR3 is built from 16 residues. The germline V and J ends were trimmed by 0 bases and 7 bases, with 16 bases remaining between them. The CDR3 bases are TGCGCCAGCAGCTTGGCGAATGCCCCGGGGTTTGAAAAACTGTTTTTT. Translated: CASSLANAPGFEKLFF.

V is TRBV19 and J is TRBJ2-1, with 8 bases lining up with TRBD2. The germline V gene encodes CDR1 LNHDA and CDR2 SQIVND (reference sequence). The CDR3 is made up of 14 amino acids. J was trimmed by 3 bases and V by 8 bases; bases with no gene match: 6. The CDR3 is CASQLAASYNEQFF. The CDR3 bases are TGTGCCAGTCAACTAGCGGCAAGCTACAATGAGCAGTTCTTC. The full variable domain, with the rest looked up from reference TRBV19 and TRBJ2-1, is DGGITQSPKYLFRKEGQNVTLSCEQNLNHDAMYWYRQDPGQGLRLIYYSQIVNDFQKGDIAEGYSVSREKKESFPLTVTSAQKNPTAFYLCASQLAASYNEQFFGPGTRLTVL.

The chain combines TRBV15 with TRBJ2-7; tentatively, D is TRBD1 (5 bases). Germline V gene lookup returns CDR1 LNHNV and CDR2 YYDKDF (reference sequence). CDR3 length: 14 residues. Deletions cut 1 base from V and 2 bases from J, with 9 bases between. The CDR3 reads CATSRGTFTYEQYF. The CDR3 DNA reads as TGTGCCACCAGCAGAGGGACATTCACCTACGAGCAGTACTTC.

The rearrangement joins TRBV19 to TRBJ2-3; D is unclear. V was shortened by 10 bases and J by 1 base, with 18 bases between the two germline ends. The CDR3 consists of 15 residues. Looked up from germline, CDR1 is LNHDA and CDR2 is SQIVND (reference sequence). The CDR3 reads CATSRFGARTDTQYF. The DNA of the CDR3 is TGTGCCACCTCGAGGTTCGGAGCTCGCACAGATACGCAGTATTTT.

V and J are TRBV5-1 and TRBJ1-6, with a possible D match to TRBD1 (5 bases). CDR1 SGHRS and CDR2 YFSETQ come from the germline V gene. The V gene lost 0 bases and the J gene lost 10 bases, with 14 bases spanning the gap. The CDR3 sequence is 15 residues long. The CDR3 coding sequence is TGCGCCAGCAGCTTGGAATTGACATCAGGGTCACCCCTCCACTTT. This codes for CASSLELTSGSPLHF. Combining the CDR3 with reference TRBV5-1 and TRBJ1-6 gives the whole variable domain KAGVTQTPRYLIKTRGQQVTLSCSPISGHRSVSWYQQTPGQGLQFLFEYFSETQRNKGNFPGRFSGRQFSNSRSEMNVSTLELGDSALYLCASSLELTSGSPLHFGNGTRLTVT.

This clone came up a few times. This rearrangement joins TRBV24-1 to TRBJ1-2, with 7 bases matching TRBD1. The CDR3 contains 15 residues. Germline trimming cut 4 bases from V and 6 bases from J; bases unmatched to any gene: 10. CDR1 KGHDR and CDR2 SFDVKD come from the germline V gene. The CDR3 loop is CATSDPGGRQDGYTF. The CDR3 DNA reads TGTGCCACCAGTGACCCAGGGGGACGGCAAGATGGCTACACCTTC.

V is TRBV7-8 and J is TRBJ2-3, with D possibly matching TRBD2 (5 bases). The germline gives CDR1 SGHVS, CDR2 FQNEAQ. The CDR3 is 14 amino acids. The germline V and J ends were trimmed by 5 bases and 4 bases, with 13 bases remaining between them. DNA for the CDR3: TGTGCCAGCAGCCTCACTAGAGGGCCAGATACGCAGTATTTT. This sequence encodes CASSLTRGPDTQYF.

The CDR3 region has the DNA TGCAGCGCCGGAGTGCGGGCAGGGGAAGCTTTCTTT. It translates to CSAGVRAGEAFF. The chain joins TRBV29-1 to TRBJ1-1; weak D call: TRBD1 (5 bases). This CDR3 is 12 amino acids long. The V gene lost 7 bases and the J gene lost 8 bases, with 17 bases spanning the gap. Germline CDR1 reads SQVTM; CDR2 reads ANQGSEA.

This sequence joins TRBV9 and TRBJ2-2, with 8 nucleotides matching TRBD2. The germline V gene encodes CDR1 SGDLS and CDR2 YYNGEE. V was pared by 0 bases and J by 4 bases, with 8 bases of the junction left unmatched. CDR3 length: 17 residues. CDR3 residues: CASSVAAGGRITGELFF. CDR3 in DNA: TGTGCCAGCAGCGTAGCGGCGGGGGGTCGAATCACCGGGGAGCTGTTTTTT.

The CDR3 sequence: CASSPGGQGAHEQYF. In DNA, the CDR3 is TGTGCCAGCAGTCCAGGAGGACAGGGGGCTCACGAGCAGTACTTC. This chain joins TRBV28 and TRBJ2-7; 11 nucleotides match TRBD1. The junction had 8 bases not matched to a gene; V was cut back by 5 bases and J by 5 bases. This CDR3 has 15 amino acids. Germline loops: CDR1 MDHEN, CDR2 SYDVKM. Filled out from reference TRBV28 and TRBJ2-7, the complete variable domain reads DVKVTQSSRYLVKRTGEKVFLECVQDMDHENMFWYRQDPGLGLRLIYFSYDVKMKEKGDIPEGYSVSREKKERFSLILESASTNQTSMYLCASSPGGQGAHEQYFGPGTRLTVT.

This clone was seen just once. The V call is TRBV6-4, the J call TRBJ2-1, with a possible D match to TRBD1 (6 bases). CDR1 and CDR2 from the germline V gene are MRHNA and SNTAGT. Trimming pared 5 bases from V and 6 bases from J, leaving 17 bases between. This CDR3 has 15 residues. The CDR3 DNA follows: TGTGCCAGCAGTTATCAAGGGGGAGTGGGCAATGAGCAGTTCTTC. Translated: CASSYQGGVGNEQFF.

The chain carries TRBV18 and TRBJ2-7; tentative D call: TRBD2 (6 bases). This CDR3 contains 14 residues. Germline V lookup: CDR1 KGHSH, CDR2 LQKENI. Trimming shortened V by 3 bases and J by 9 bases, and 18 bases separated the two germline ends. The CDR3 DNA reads TGTGCCAGCTCACCCATCGAGAGCGGGTTCGGGCAGTACTTC. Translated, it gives CASSPIESGFGQYF.

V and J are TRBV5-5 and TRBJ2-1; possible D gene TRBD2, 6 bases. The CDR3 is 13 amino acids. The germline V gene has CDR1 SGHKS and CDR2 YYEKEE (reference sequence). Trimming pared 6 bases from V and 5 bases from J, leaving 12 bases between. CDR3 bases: TGTGCCAGCACCTGGAGGGCCGACAATGAGCAGTTCTTC. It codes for CASTWRADNEQFF. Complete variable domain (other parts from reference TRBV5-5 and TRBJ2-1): DAGVTQSPTHLIKTRGQQVTLRCSPISGHKSVSWYQQVLGQGPQFIFQYYEKEERGRGNFPDRFSARQFPNYSSELNVNALLLGDSALYLCASTWRADNEQFFGPGTRLTVL.

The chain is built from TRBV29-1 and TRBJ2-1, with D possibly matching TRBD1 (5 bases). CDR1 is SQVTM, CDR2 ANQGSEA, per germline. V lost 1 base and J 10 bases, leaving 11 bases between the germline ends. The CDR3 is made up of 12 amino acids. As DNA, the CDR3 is TGCAGCGTTGAAGGGCAGGGTCGGGAGCAGTTCTTC. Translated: CSVEGQGREQFF.

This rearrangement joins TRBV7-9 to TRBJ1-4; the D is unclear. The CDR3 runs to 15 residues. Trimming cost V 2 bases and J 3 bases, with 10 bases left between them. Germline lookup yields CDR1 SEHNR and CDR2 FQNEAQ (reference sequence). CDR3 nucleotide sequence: TGTGCCAGCAGCTTACAGGCTCTTGCTAATGAAAAACTGTTTTTT. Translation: CASSLQALANEKLFF.

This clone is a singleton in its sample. CDR3 nucleotides: TGTGCCAGCAGCTTCCAGGGGGCGGGCACCGGGGAGCTGTTTTTT. Its protein product is CASSFQGAGTGELFF. The V and J genes are TRBV7-8 and TRBJ2-2; 8 nucleotides align to TRBD1. Germline CDR1 is SGHVS and CDR2 is FQNEAQ. There are 15 residues in the CDR3. V was clipped by 3 bases and J by 4 bases; unmatched bases: 4. Combining the CDR3 with reference TRBV7-8 and TRBJ2-2 gives the whole variable domain GAGVSQSPRYKVAKRGQDVALRCDPISGHVSLFWYQQALGQGPEFLTYFQNEAQLDKSGLPSDRFFAERPEGSVSTLKIQRTQQEDSAVYLCASSFQGAGTGELFFGEGSRLTVL.

CDR3 amino acids: CASSEARLANIQYF. Here the CDR3 DNA reads TGTGCCAGCAGTGAAGCACGGCTGGCAAACATTCAGTACTTC. This chain links TRBV6-1 with TRBJ2-4; D gene ambiguous. V lost 0 bases to trimming and J lost 6 bases, with 9 bases between them. Germline V lookup: CDR1 MNHNS, CDR2 SASEGT. There are 14 residues in the CDR3.

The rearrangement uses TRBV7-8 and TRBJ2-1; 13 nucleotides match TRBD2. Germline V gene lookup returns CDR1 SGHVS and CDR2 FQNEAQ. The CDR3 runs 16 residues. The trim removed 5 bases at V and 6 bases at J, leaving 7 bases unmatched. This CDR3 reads CASSRTGTSGVNEQFF. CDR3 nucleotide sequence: TGTGCCAGCAGCCGCACAGGGACTAGCGGGGTCAATGAGCAGTTCTTC.

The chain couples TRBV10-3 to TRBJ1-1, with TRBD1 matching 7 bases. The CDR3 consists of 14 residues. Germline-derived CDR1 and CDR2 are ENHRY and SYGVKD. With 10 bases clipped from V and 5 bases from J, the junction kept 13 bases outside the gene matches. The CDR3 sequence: CATISGTARTEAFF. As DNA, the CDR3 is TGTGCCACCATCTCCGGGACAGCCAGAACTGAAGCTTTCTTT.

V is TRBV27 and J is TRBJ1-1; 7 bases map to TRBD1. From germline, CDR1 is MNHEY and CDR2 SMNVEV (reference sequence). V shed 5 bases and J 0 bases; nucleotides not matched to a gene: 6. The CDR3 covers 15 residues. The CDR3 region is CASSVDRALNTEAFF. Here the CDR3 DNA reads TGTGCCAGCAGTGTCGACAGGGCTTTGAACACTGAAGCTTTCTTT.